The T cell receptor (beta chain) under discussion was sequenced for a study of blood T cell repertoires in COVID-19. Across the whole study: From the United States, Italy and Spain came samples of acute and convalescent COVID-19. T cells, B-cell-depleted T cells, or PBMCs supplied cDNA or gDNA.

J lost 5 bases, V lost 9 bases, and 10 bases had no gene match. The CDR3 has 13 amino acids. Germline V CDR1 and CDR2: MRHNA, SNTAGT. TCRdb's copy holds only in-frame clones and misses some; the assay was immunoSEQ multiplex PCR. The sample consists of 200,000 to 250,000 clones, 70% to 90% of them appearing once. The TCR sequence derives from a man aged 30 to 45 who had recovered from COVID-19. This chain joins TRBV6-4 and TRBJ2-7, with TRBD1 identical over 7 bases. Sequencing was done on a sample of peripheral blood. The CDR3: CARCTGTVNEQYF. CDR3 in DNA: TGTGCCAGGTGTACCGGGACAGTAAACGAGCAGTACTTC.